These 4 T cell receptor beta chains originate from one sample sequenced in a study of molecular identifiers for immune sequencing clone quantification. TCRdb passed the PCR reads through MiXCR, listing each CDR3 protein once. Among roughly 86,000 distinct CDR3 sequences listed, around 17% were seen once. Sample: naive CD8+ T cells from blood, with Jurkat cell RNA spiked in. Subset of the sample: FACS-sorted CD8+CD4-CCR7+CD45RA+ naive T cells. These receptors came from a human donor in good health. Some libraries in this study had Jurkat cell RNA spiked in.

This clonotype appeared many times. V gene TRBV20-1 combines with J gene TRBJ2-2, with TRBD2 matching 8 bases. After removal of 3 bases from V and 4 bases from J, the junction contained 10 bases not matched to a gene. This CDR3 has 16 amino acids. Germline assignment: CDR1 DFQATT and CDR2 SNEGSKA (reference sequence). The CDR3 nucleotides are TGCAGTGCTAGGAGAGCGGGAGAGATGGGCACCGGGGAGCTGTTTTTT. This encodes CSARRAGEMGTGELFF.

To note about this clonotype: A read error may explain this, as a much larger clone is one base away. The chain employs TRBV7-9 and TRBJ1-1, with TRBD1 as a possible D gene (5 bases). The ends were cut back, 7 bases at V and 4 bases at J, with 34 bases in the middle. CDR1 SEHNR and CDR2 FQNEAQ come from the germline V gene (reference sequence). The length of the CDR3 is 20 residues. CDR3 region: CASNLYTLAGMFFAGTEAFF. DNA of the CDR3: TGTGCCAGCAACCTCTACACCCTGGCAGGGATGTTCTTTGCTGGCACTGAAGCTTTCTTT.

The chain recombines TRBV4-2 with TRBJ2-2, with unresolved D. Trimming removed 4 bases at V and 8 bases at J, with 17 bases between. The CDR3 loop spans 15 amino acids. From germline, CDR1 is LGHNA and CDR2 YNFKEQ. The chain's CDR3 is CASSPANSLPGELFF. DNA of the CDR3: TGTGCCAGCAGCCCCGCCAACAGCCTCCCTGGGGAGCTGTTTTTT.

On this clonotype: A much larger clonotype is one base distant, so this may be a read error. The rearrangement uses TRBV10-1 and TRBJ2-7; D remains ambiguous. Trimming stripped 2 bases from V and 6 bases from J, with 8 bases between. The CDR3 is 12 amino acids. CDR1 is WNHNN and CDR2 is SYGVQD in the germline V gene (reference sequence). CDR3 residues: CASSEGACEQYF. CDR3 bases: TGCGCCAGCAGTGAGGGTGCCTGCGAGCAGTACTTC.